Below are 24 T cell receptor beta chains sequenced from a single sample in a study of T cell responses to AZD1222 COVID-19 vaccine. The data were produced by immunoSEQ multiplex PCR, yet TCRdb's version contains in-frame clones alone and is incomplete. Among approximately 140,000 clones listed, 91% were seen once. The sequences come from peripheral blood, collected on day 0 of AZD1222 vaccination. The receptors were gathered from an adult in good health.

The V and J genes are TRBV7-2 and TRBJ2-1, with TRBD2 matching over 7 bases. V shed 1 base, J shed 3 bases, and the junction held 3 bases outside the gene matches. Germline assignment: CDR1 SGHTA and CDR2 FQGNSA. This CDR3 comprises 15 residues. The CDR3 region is CASSLVWGGYNEQFF. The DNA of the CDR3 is TGTGCCAGCAGCTTAGTGTGGGGGGGCTACAATGAGCAGTTCTTC.

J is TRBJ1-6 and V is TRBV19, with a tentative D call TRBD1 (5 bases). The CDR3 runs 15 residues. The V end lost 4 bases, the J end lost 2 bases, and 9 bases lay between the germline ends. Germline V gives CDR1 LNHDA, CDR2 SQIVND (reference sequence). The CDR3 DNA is TGTGCCAGTAGTACGCAGGGCCCCTATAATTCACCCCTCCACTTT. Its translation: CASSTQGPYNSPLHF.

CDR3 sequence: CASSFGWGLNEKLFF. The CDR3, as DNA: TGTGCCAGCAGCTTCGGGTGGGGGCTTAATGAAAAACTGTTTTTT. The chain combines TRBV11-2 with TRBJ1-4; tentatively, D is TRBD1 (6 bases). The CDR3 covers 15 residues. V shed 3 bases and J shed 4 bases, with 12 bases lying between them. Germline values: CDR1 SGHAT, CDR2 FQNNGV.

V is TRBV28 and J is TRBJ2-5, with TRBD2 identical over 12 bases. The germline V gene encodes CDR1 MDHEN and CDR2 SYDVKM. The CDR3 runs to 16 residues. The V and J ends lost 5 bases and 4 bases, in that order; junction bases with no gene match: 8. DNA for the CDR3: TGTGCCAGCAGTCCCCTACTAGCGGGGGGCGGAGAGACCCAGTACTTC. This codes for CASSPLLAGGGETQYF.

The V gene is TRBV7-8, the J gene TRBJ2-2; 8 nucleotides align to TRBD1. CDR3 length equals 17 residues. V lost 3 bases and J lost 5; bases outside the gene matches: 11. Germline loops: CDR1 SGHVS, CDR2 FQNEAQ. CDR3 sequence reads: CASSFHQGATLTGELFF. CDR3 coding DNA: TGTGCCAGCAGCTTTCACCAGGGGGCTACCCTAACCGGGGAGCTGTTTTTT.

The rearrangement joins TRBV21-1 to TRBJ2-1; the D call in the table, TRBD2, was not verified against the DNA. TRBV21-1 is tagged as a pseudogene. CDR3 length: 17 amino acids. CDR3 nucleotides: TGTGCCAGCAGCCGATGGACTAGCGGGAAGGGTTACAATGAGCAGTTCTTC. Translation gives CASSRWTSGKGYNEQFF.

The chain's CDR3 is CASSQDRGIWSEQYF. The CDR3 nucleotides read TGCGCCAGCAGCCAAGATCGGGGAATCTGGTCCGAGCAGTACTTC. The V and J genes are TRBV4-3 and TRBJ2-7; D might be TRBD2 (5 bases). The CDR3 totals 15 residues. The germline V gene encodes CDR1 LGHNA and CDR2 YSLEER. V lost 0 bases and J 6 bases, leaving 15 bases between the germline ends.

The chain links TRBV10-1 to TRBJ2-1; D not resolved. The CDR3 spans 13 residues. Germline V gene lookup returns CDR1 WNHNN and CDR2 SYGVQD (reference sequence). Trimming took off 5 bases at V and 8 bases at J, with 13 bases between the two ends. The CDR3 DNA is TGCGCCAGCAGTCCAACGGACGGCCATGAGCAGTTCTTC. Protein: CASSPTDGHEQFF.

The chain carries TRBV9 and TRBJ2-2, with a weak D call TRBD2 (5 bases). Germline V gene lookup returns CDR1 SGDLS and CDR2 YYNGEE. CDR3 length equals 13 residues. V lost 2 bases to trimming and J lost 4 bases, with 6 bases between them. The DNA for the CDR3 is TGTGCCAGCAGCGTCGGACTCACCGGGGAGCTGTTTTTT. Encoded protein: CASSVGLTGELFF.

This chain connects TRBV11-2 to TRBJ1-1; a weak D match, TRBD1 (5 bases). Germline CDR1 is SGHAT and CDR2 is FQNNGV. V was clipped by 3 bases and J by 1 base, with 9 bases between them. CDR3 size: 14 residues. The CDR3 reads CASSFIGGNTEAFF. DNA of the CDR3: TGTGCCAGCAGCTTTATCGGGGGGAACACTGAAGCTTTCTTT. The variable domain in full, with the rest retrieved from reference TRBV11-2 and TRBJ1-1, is EAGVAQSPRYKIIEKRQSVAFWCNPISGHATLYWYQQILGQGPKLLIQFQNNGVVDDSQLPKDRFSAERLKGVDSTLKIQPAKLEDSAVYLCASSFIGGNTEAFFGQGTRLTVV.

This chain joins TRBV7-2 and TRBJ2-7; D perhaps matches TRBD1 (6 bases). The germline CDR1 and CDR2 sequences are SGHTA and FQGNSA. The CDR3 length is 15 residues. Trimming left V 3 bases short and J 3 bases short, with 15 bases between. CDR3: CASSFIPVGGYEQYF. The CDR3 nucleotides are TGTGCCAGCAGCTTCATCCCGGTAGGGGGCTACGAGCAGTACTTC.

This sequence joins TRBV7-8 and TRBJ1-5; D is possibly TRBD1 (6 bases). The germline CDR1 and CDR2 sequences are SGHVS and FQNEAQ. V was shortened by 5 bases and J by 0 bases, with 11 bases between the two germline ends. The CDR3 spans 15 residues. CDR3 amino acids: CASSPWTVSNQPQHF. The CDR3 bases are TGTGCCAGCAGCCCCTGGACAGTTAGCAATCAGCCCCAGCATTTT.

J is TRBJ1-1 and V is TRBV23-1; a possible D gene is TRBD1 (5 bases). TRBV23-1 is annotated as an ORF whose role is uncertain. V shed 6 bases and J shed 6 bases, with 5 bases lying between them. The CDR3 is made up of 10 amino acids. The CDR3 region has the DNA TGCGCCAGCAGGGGACCTGAAGCTTTCTTT. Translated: CASRGPEAFF.

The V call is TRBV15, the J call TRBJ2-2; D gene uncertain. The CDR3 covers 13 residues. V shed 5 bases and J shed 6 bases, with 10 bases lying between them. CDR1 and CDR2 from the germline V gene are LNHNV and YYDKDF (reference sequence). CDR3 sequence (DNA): TGTGCCACCAGCGAGGTGCGGCCCGGGGAGCTGTTTTTT. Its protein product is CATSEVRPGELFF.

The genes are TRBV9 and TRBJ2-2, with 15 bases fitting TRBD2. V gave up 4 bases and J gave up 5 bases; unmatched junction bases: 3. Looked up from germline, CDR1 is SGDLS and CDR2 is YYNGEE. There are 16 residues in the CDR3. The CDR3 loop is CASSHGLAGGTGELFF. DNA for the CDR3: TGTGCCAGCAGCCATGGACTAGCGGGAGGGACCGGGGAGCTGTTTTTT.

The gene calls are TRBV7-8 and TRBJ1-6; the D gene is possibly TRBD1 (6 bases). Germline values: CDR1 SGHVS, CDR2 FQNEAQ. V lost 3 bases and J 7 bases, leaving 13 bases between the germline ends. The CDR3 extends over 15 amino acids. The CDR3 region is CASSLRGAVNSPLHF. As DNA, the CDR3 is TGTGCCAGCAGCTTGCGGGGGGCGGTGAATTCACCCCTCCACTTT.

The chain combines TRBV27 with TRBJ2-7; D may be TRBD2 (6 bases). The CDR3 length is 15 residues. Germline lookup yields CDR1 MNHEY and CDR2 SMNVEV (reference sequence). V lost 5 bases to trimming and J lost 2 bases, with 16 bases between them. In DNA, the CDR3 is TGTGCCAGCAGTCCGCTTTCCGGGAGTCCCTACGAGCAGTACTTC. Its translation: CASSPLSGSPYEQYF.

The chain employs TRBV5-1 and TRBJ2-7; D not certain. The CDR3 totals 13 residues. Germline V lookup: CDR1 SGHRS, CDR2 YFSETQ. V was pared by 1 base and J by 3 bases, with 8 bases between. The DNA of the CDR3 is TGCGCCAGCAGCTTGCGGGTCGGCTACGAGCAGTACTTC. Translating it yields CASSLRVGYEQYF.

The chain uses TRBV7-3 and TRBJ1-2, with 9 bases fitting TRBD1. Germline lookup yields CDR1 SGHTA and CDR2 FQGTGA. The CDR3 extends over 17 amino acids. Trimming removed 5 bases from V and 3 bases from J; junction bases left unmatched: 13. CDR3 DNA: TGTGCCAGCAGCAGCTACAGGGGGCCCCCGCTGGACTATGGCTACACCTTC. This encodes CASSSYRGPPLDYGYTF.

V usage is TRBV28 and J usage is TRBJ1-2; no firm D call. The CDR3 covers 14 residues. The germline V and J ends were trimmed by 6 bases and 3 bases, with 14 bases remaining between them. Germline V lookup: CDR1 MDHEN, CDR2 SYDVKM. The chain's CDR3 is CASSPPSCYYGYTF. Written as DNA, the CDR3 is TGTGCCAGCAGCCCCCCGAGCTGCTACTATGGCTACACCTTC.

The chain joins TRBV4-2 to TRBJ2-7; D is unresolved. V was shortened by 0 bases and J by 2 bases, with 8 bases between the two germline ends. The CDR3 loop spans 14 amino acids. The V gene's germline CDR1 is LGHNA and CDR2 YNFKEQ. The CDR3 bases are TGTGCCAGCAGCCAAGATTTGGGCCCCTACGAGCAGTACTTC. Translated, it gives CASSQDLGPYEQYF.

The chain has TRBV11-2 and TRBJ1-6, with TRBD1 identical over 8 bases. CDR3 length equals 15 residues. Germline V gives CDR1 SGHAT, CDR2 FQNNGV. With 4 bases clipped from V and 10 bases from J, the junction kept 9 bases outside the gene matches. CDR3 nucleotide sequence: TGTGCCAGCAGCTCACACCAGGGGGCCGGGTCACCCCTCCACTTT. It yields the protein CASSSHQGAGSPLHF.

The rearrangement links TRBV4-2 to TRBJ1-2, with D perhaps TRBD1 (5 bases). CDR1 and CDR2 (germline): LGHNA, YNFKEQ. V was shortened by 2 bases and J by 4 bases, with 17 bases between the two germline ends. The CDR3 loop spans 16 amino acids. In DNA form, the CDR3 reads TGTGCCAGCAGCCAATCCACAGGCCACCTTAGCTATGGCTACACCTTC. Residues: CASSQSTGHLSYGYTF.

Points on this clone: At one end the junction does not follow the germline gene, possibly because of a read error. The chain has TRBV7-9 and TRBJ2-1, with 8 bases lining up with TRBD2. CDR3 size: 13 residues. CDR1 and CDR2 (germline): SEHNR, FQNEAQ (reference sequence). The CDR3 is CASSLIGREVGLF. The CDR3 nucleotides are TGTGCCAGCAGCTTAATTGGGCGGGAGGTCGGGCTCTTC.